These 31 T cell receptor beta chains were sequenced from one sample in a study of shared clonotypes between healthy human individuals (dated by TCRdb to between 2020 and 2021). Preparation of the library involved the immunoSEQ multiplex PCR assay. TCRdb mirrors the immuneACCESS table, restricted to in-frame sequences. Some clones are absent from its copies; in checked studies, under half trace to an unresolved V gene, and the reason for the others is unknown. This sample lists roughly 2,300,000 clones; around 93% were detected once. The ten largest make up about 0.41% of the sample. The sequenced material came from naive CD4+ T cells from PBMCs. The cell subset or site tag for this specimen amounts to: CD45RA+ positively selected. Receptors originate from a man younger than 35 in good health. Some clones in this sample may be carry-over from other donors' samples.

The rearrangement links TRBV6-5 to TRBJ1-2; 7 bases map to TRBD1. Germline-derived CDR1 and CDR2 are MNHEY and SVGAGI. Losses at the gene ends were 6 bases for V and 4 bases for J; bases not matched to a gene: 11. The CDR3 sequence is 15 residues long. CDR3 in DNA: TGTGCCAGCAGACTACAGAGGACAGGCGTCTATGGCTACACCTTC. It yields the protein CASRLQRTGVYGYTF.

The rearrangement links TRBV18 to TRBJ2-6; 13 bases are a match to TRBD2. The CDR3 length is 19 residues. After removal of 0 bases from V and 0 bases from J, the junction contained 2 bases not matched to a gene. In germline, CDR1 is KGHSH, CDR2 LQKENI. For the CDR3, the DNA is TGTGCCAGCTCACCACCCGGACTAGCGGGGGACTCTGGGGCCAACGTCCTGACTTTC. Amino acids: CASSPPGLAGDSGANVLTF.

This chain connects TRBV11-2 to TRBJ1-5; D gene unclear. CDR1 is SGHAT, CDR2 FQNNGV, per germline. V shed 4 bases and J shed 0 bases, with 7 bases lying between them. The CDR3 extends over 14 amino acids. The CDR3, as DNA: TGTGCCAGCAGCTCAGCGGGTAGCAATCAGCCCCAGCATTTT. This sequence encodes CASSSAGSNQPQHF.

The V and J genes are TRBV7-9 and TRBJ2-5; D may be TRBD2 (5 bases). With 3 bases removed from V and 5 bases from J, the gap between germline ends came to 10 bases. Germline CDR1 and CDR2: SEHNR and FQNEAQ (reference sequence). CDR3 length: 13 amino acids. This CDR3 is CASSLGSWETQYF. DNA of the CDR3: TGTGCCAGCAGCTTGGGGAGTTGGGAGACCCAGTACTTC. The full variable domain, its missing parts supplied by reference TRBV7-9 and TRBJ2-5, is DTGVSQNPRHKITKRGQNVTFRCDPISEHNRLYWYRQTLGQGPEFLTYFQNEAQLEKSRLLSDRFSAERPKGSFSTLEIQRTEQGDSAMYLCASSLGSWETQYFGPGTRLLVL.

This chain joins TRBV7-8 and TRBJ2-7, with D perhaps TRBD2 (5 bases). The CDR3 sequence is 16 residues long. CDR1 and CDR2 from the germline V gene are SGHVS and FQNEAQ. The V gene lost 1 base and the J gene lost 0 bases, with 13 bases spanning the gap. CDR3 in amino acids: CASSLVFGISSYEQYF. CDR3 DNA sequence: TGTGCCAGCAGCTTAGTTTTCGGGATTAGCTCCTACGAGCAGTACTTC.

The chain links TRBV5-1 to TRBJ2-3; 8 bases align to TRBD2. The CDR3 runs 16 residues. V lost 3 bases to trimming and J lost 3 bases; unmatched junction nucleotides: 9. Germline CDR1 SGHRS, CDR2 YFSETQ. The CDR3 DNA reads TGCGCCAGCAGCTCTGGACTAGCAGTTTCAACAGATACGCAGTATTTT. Its protein is CASSSGLAVSTDTQYF.

The rearrangement links TRBV14 to TRBJ2-5; the match to TRBD2 covers 7 bases. This CDR3 contains 20 residues. The ends lost 2 bases at V and 5 bases at J; junction bases unmatched: 23. The germline V gene has CDR1 SGHDN and CDR2 FVKESK. CDR3 in DNA: TGTGCCAGCAGCCAATGGGGCGGCCGCACGAGATACAGCGGGACGGAGACCCAGTACTTC. Its protein is CASSQWGGRTRYSGTETQYF.

This clone was counted once. The rearrangement links TRBV19 to TRBJ2-2; perhaps TRBD1 as D (6 bases). Germline V gene sequence: CDR1 LNHDA, CDR2 SQIVND (reference sequence). This CDR3 has 12 residues. CDR3 in DNA: TGTAGCTCAGGGGCGAACACCGGGGAGCTGTTTTTT. This translates into CSSGANTGELFF.

Of note for this clone: In the same sample, other DNA sequences code for this CDR3. This chain joins TRBV28 and TRBJ1-1; D ambiguous. Trimming took 2 bases from V and 3 from J, leaving 4 bases between them. The CDR3 has 12 amino acids. Germline CDR1 MDHEN, CDR2 SYDVKM. The CDR3 reads CASSLTDTEAFF. DNA of the CDR3: TGTGCCAGCAGTTTAACCGACACTGAAGCTTTCTTT.

The rearrangement links TRBV2 to TRBJ1-2; 7 nucleotides align to TRBD1. CDR3 length equals 15 residues. V shed 7 bases and J 0 bases; nucleotides not matched to a gene: 8. The germline gives CDR1 SNHLY, CDR2 FYNNEI. CDR3 protein: CASNLQGPSNYGYTF. CDR3 DNA sequence: TGTGCCAGCAACCTACAGGGGCCTTCTAACTATGGCTACACCTTC.

This clone was recorded only once. The chain links TRBV7-2 to TRBJ1-1; no reliable D call. The ends were cut back, 1 base at V and 2 bases at J, with 11 bases in the middle. CDR3 length: 15 residues. Germline V lookup: CDR1 SGHTA, CDR2 FQGNSA. CDR3 region: CASSLVSAANTEAFF. The CDR3 DNA follows: TGTGCCAGCAGCTTAGTATCGGCAGCCAACACTGAAGCTTTCTTT.

Of note for this clone: Other DNA sequences of this sample code for an identical CDR3. The rearrangement links TRBV5-1 to TRBJ2-5; D is ambiguous. The CDR3 has 12 residues. The V end lost 0 bases, the J end lost 4 bases, and 4 bases lay between the germline ends. Germline values: CDR1 SGHRS, CDR2 YFSETQ. The CDR3 loop is CASSLGAETQYF. In nucleotides, the CDR3 is TGCGCCAGCAGCTTGGGTGCAGAGACCCAGTACTTC.

The genes are TRBV5-4 and TRBJ2-7; D perhaps matches TRBD1 (6 bases). The CDR3 runs 14 residues. Between the trimmed V and J ends, which lost 1 base and 7 bases, there was a span of 15 bases. Germline V gene sequence: CDR1 SGHNT, CDR2 YYREEE (reference sequence). CDR3 sequence: CASSLYQGRGEQYF. The CDR3 bases are TGTGCCAGCAGCTTGTACCAGGGAAGGGGGGAGCAGTACTTC.

This sequence joins TRBV30 and TRBJ2-4, with D possibly TRBD2 on 5 matching bases. This CDR3 spans 14 amino acids. Germline assignment: CDR1 GTSNPN and CDR2 SVGIG (reference sequence). V lost 7 bases to trimming and J lost 0 bases, with 13 bases between them. CDR3 amino acids: CALSPAGAKNIQYF. CDR3 sequence (DNA): TGTGCCTTGTCGCCGGCGGGAGCCAAAAACATTCAGTACTTC. Drawing the rest from reference TRBV30 and TRBJ2-4, the complete variable domain is SQTIHQWPATLVQPVGSPLSLECTVEGTSNPNLYWYRQAAGRGLQLLFYSVGIGQISSEVPQNLSASRPQDRQFILSSKKLLLSDSGFYLCALSPAGAKNIQYFGAGTRLSVL.

The chain carries TRBV5-1 and TRBJ1-6; TRBD1 matches at 9 bases. The CDR3 sequence is 16 residues long. The germline CDR1 and CDR2 sequences are SGHRS and YFSETQ. The ends lost 0 bases at V and 10 bases at J; junction bases unmatched: 8. CDR3 loop: CASSLAPGQGESPLHF. DNA for the CDR3: TGCGCCAGCAGCTTGGCCCCGGGACAGGGAGAATCACCCCTCCACTTT. Based on the CDR3 plus reference TRBV5-1 and TRBJ1-6, the full variable domain is KAGVTQTPRYLIKTRGQQVTLSCSPISGHRSVSWYQQTPGQGLQFLFEYFSETQRNKGNFPGRFSGRQFSNSRSEMNVSTLELGDSALYLCASSLAPGQGESPLHFGNGTRLTVT.

The CDR3 bases are TGTGCCAGCAGCGTAGTCGGGGTGGACGCCTACAATGAGCAGTTCTTC. As protein: CASSVVGVDAYNEQFF. The V call is TRBV9, the J call TRBJ2-1, with D maybe TRBD2 (5 bases). The CDR3 spans 16 residues. V lost 0 bases to trimming and J lost 2 bases, with 12 bases between them. Germline CDR1 is SGDLS and CDR2 is YYNGEE.

The CDR3 DNA is TGTGCCAGCAGCCAAGTCCGGGACAGAATTGGAAACACCATATATTTT. It codes for CASSQVRDRIGNTIYF. The V gene is TRBV14, the J gene TRBJ1-3, with 7 bases matching TRBD1. CDR1 is SGHDN and CDR2 is FVKESK in the germline V gene. The CDR3 sequence is 16 residues long. Losses at the gene ends were 1 base for V and 3 bases for J; bases not matched to a gene: 6.

The chain carries TRBV6-4 and TRBJ1-5; TRBD1 aligns across 7 bases. V lost 5 bases and J lost 5; bases outside the gene matches: 9. The length of the CDR3 is 15 residues. The germline CDR1 and CDR2 sequences are MRHNA and SNTAGT. CDR3 nucleotides: TGTGCCAGCAGTCAGGGGGGCCTTCCCGATCAGCCCCAGCATTTT. It encodes CASSQGGLPDQPQHF.

For the CDR3, the DNA is TGTGCCAGCAGTTCCCTAAGGGGGAGCTCCTACAATGAGCAGTTCTTC. Translation: CASSSLRGSSYNEQFF. The V and J genes are TRBV28 and TRBJ2-1; tentatively, D is TRBD1 (6 bases). V was pared by 4 bases and J by 0 bases, with 13 bases between. The CDR3 has 16 amino acids. The germline gives CDR1 MDHEN, CDR2 SYDVKM.

The chain couples TRBV19 to TRBJ2-5, with 7 bases fitting TRBD1. CDR1 and CDR2 from the germline V gene are LNHDA and SQIVND (reference sequence). The CDR3 extends over 13 amino acids. V was pared by 4 bases and J by 5 bases, with 4 bases of the junction left unmatched. The CDR3 bases are TGTGCCAGTAGTAGACAGGGTGGGGAGACCCAGTACTTC. This encodes CASSRQGGETQYF. The whole variable domain, filled in from reference TRBV19 and TRBJ2-5, reads DGGITQSPKYLFRKEGQNVTLSCEQNLNHDAMYWYRQDPGQGLRLIYYSQIVNDFQKGDIAEGYSVSREKKESFPLTVTSAQKNPTAFYLCASSRQGGETQYFGPGTRLLVL.

Comment on this clone: This sample also contains other DNA sequences that code for the same CDR3. The chain is built from TRBV27 and TRBJ2-7; D may be TRBD1 (5 bases). There are 12 residues in the CDR3. V was trimmed by 2 bases and J by 4 bases, leaving 6 bases between them. Germline CDR1 is MNHEY and CDR2 is SMNVEV (reference sequence). CDR3 sequence reads: CASSLRGYEQYF. In nucleotides, the CDR3 is TGTGCCAGCAGTTTAAGGGGTTACGAGCAGTACTTC.

The J gene is TRBJ2-3, the V gene TRBV7-3, with 7 bases fitting TRBD2. CDR3 length: 15 amino acids. With 2 bases clipped from V and 5 bases from J, the junction kept 7 bases outside the gene matches. Germline lookup yields CDR1 SGHTA and CDR2 FQGTGA. The CDR3 here is CASSLRGRVQDTQYF. The CDR3 DNA reads TGTGCCAGCAGCTTACGTGGGAGGGTACAAGATACGCAGTATTTT.

The rearrangement joins TRBV28 to TRBJ1-3; D might be TRBD1 (6 bases). Trimming removed 5 bases from V and 2 bases from J, with 19 bases in between. Germline loops: CDR1 MDHEN, CDR2 SYDVKM. The CDR3 runs 17 residues. In DNA form, the CDR3 reads TGTGCCAGCAGTCCCCTGGACAGCCGCGCACCTGGAAACACCATATATTTT. Translating it yields CASSPLDSRAPGNTIYF. Variable domain in full (rest from reference TRBV28 and TRBJ1-3): DVKVTQSSRYLVKRTGEKVFLECVQDMDHENMFWYRQDPGLGLRLIYFSYDVKMKEKGDIPEGYSVSREKKERFSLILESASTNQTSMYLCASSPLDSRAPGNTIYFGEGSWLTVV.

The CDR3 region has the DNA TGTGCCAGCAGCCCCTTGCGTGGGGCAGGCTCCTACGAGCAGTACTTC. This translates into CASSPLRGAGSYEQYF. The chain is built from TRBV11-2 and TRBJ2-7, with D maybe TRBD1 (5 bases). The CDR3 contains 16 residues. Between the trimmed V and J ends, which lost 5 bases and 0 bases, there was a span of 17 bases. Germline CDR1 and CDR2: SGHAT and FQNNGV.

The genes are TRBV28 and TRBJ1-1; D is unresolved. Germline CDR1 and CDR2: MDHEN and SYDVKM. Trimming took 6 bases from V and 1 from J, leaving 21 bases between them. The CDR3 spans 17 residues. The CDR3 protein is CASSPIGTDEKNTEAFF. As DNA, the CDR3 is TGTGCCAGCAGCCCCATCGGCACTGATGAGAAGAACACTGAAGCTTTCTTT.

The genes are TRBV2 and TRBJ2-1; 14 nucleotides line up with TRBD2. Germline assignment: CDR1 SNHLY and CDR2 FYNNEI. The CDR3 totals 18 residues. Trimming removed 11 bases from V and 6 bases from J; junction bases left unmatched: 18. CDR3 in amino acids: CAGKKGLAGALAGNEQFF. The CDR3 coding sequence is TGTGCCGGTAAGAAGGGACTAGCGGGAGCTCTGGCCGGCAATGAGCAGTTCTTC.

The rearrangement links TRBV2 to TRBJ2-4; 14 bases are shared with TRBD2. Germline V lookup: CDR1 SNHLY, CDR2 FYNNEI. V dropped 2 bases and J dropped 3; count of bases not matched to a gene: 9. The CDR3 runs 19 residues. The CDR3: CASSESLTSGRVDKNIQYF. The DNA for the CDR3 is TGTGCCAGCAGTGAATCCCTGACTAGCGGGAGGGTCGACAAAAACATTCAGTACTTC.

This chain uses TRBV28 with TRBJ2-5; tentatively, D is TRBD1 or TRBD2 (5 bases each). V was trimmed by 4 bases and J by 2 bases, leaving 14 bases between them. There are 15 residues in the CDR3. The V gene's germline CDR1 is MDHEN and CDR2 SYDVKM. In DNA, the CDR3 is TGTGCCAGCAGTTACCGGGGCGTCAATCAAGAGACCCAGTACTTC. Amino acid sequence: CASSYRGVNQETQYF.

Turning to this clone: Different DNA sequences within this sample yield the same CDR3. The chain combines TRBV28 with TRBJ1-5; possible D gene TRBD1, 5 bases. Trimming shortened V by 3 bases and J by 0 bases, and 12 bases separated the two germline ends. The germline V gene encodes CDR1 MDHEN and CDR2 SYDVKM. The CDR3 runs 16 residues. The CDR3 region is CASSFGGAYSNQPQHF. The CDR3 bases are TGTGCCAGCAGTTTTGGTGGGGCATATAGCAATCAGCCCCAGCATTTT. Drawing the rest from reference TRBV28 and TRBJ1-5, the complete variable domain is DVKVTQSSRYLVKRTGEKVFLECVQDMDHENMFWYRQDPGLGLRLIYFSYDVKMKEKGDIPEGYSVSREKKERFSLILESASTNQTSMYLCASSFGGAYSNQPQHFGDGTRLSIL.

The DNA of the CDR3 is TGCGCCAGCAGCCAAGGGGACCTGAACACCGGGGAGCTGTTTTTT. Amino acids: CASSQGDLNTGELFF. This chain uses TRBV4-3 with TRBJ2-2; D may be TRBD1 or TRBD2 (5 bases each). Trimming pared 1 base from V and 1 base from J, leaving 7 bases between. CDR1 is LGHNA, CDR2 YSLEER, per germline. This CDR3 is 15 amino acids long.

The rearrangement uses TRBV7-9 and TRBJ2-4; D gene ambiguous. Germline assignment: CDR1 SEHNR and CDR2 FQNEAQ (reference sequence). This CDR3 is 16 amino acids long. V lost 5 bases and J 0 bases, leaving 14 bases between the germline ends. This CDR3 is CASSPPASLAKNIQYF. In DNA, the CDR3 is TGTGCCAGCAGCCCCCCGGCGTCCCTAGCCAAAAACATTCAGTACTTC.